This T cell receptor beta chain was captured in a study of CD8 T cells in ankylosing spondylitis. In TCRdb, the 5' RACE reads were re-called with MiXCR into one record per CDR3 protein. The sample lists a few hundred thousand distinct CDR3 sequences; around 11% were seen once. The length of the CDR3 is 18 residues. V was clipped by 4 bases and J by 6 bases; unmatched bases: 14. Germline V gene lookup returns CDR1 SGHAT and CDR2 FQDESV (reference sequence). This sequence was found in a male donor with ankylosing spondylitis or in good health (not recorded which). The chain carries TRBV11-1 and TRBJ2-1, with 11 bases lining up with TRBD2. The specimen sequenced was blood, either unsorted or a sorted T cell fraction (not recorded which). The CDR3 sequence is CASSSKTSGEKTVNEQFF. The CDR3 DNA is TGTGCCAGCAGCTCAAAGACTAGCGGGGAGAAAACCGTCAATGAGCAGTTCTTC.